The T cell receptor (beta chain) under discussion was sequenced for a study of human T cells and chemical hapten exposure. About this clonotype itself: Its matching antigen is unknown.

Whole-study results and caveats: Alopecia affected the donors, so their immune response may differ from healthy people's. No alteration of TCRs above 1 in 1000 frequency was seen with DPC sensitization.

V shed 5 bases and J shed 1 base, with 11 bases lying between them. The CDR3 consists of 14 residues. Germline V CDR1 and CDR2: SGHVS, FQNEAQ. One entry per CDR3 protein, called by TCRdb with MiXCR from the RACE reads. This table holds about 71,000 distinct CDR3 sequences, around 9.8% found once. Described time point: patch test 1, 2 weeks after DPC sensitization. Specified treatment: therapeutic diphenylcyclopropenone sensitization with weekly scalp DPC. Unfractionated whole blood served as the source for total RNA extraction. The chain employs TRBV7-8 and TRBJ1-1, with TRBD1 as a possible D gene (5 bases). This clonotype was sampled from a woman aged 40 to 49 with alopecia areata. Some clones in this sample may be carry-over from other donors' samples. The sequences come from whole blood, collected in connection with sensitization to the hapten diphenylcyclopropenone (DPC). CDR3 in DNA: TGTGCCAGCAGCGGGGGATTTGGGAACACTGAAGCTTTCTTT. Encoded protein: CASSGGFGNTEAFF. Based on the CDR3 plus reference TRBV7-8 and TRBJ1-1, the full variable domain is GAGVSQSPRYKVAKRGQDVALRCDPISGHVSLFWYQQALGQGPEFLTYFQNEAQLDKSGLPSDRFFAERPEGSVSTLKIQRTQQEDSAVYLCASSGGFGNTEAFFGQGTRLTVV.